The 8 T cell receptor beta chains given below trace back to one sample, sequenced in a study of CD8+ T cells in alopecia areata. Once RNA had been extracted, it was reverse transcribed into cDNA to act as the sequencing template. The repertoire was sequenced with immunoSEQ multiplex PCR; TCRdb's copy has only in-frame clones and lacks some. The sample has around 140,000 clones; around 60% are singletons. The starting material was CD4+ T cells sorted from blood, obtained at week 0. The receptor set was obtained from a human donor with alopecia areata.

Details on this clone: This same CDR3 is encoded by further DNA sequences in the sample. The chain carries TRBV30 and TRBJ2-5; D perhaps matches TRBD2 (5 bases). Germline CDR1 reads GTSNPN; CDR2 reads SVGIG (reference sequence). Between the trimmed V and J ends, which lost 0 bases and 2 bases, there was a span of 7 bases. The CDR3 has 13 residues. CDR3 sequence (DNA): TGTGCCTGGAGTGTAGGACTGCAAGAGACCCAGTACTTC. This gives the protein CAWSVGLQETQYF.

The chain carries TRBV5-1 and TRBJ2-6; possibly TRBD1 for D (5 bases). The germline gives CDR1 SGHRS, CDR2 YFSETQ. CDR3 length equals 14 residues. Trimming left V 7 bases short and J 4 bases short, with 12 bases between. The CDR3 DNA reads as TGCGCCAGCTCTAGGGGTGACGGGGCCAACGTCCTGACTTTC. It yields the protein CASSRGDGANVLTF.

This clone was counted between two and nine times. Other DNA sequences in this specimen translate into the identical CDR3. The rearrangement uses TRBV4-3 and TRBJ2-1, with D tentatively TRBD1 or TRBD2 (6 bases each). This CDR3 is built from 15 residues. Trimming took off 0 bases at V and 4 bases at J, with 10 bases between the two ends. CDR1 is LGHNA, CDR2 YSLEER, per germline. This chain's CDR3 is CASSQDGGPYNEQFF. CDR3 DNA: TGCGCCAGCAGCCAAGATGGGGGGCCGTACAATGAGCAGTTCTTC.

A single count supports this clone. The CDR3 loop is CASSTGGIGELFF. CDR3 bases: TGTGCCAGCAGTACCGGGGGAATCGGGGAGCTGTTTTTT. The chain combines TRBV2 with TRBJ2-2; a possible D gene is TRBD2 (6 bases). V lost 5 bases to trimming and J lost 7 bases, with 11 bases between them. Germline V CDR1 and CDR2: SNHLY, FYNNEI. The CDR3 covers 13 residues.

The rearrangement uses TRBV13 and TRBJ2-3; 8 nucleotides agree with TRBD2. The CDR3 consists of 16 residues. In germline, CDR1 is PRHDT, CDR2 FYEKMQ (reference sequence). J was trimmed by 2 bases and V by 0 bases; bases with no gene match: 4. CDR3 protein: CASSLGVTSDTDTQYF. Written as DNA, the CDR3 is TGTGCCAGCAGCTTAGGCGTGACTAGCGACACAGATACGCAGTATTTT.

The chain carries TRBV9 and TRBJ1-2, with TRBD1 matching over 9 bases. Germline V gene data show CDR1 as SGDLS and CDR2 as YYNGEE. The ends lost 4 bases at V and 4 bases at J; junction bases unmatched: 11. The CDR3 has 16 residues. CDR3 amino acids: CASSPWGQGFGYGYTF. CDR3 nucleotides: TGTGCCAGCAGCCCTTGGGGACAGGGTTTTGGCTATGGCTACACCTTC.

This CDR3 is CASSLNRERSPLHF. For the CDR3, the DNA is TGCGCCAGCAGCTTGAACAGGGAACGTTCACCCCTCCACTTT. V gene TRBV5-1 combines with J gene TRBJ1-6; D might be TRBD1 (6 bases). The V gene's germline CDR1 is SGHRS and CDR2 YFSETQ. The CDR3 consists of 14 residues. Trimming took off 1 base at V and 9 bases at J, with 11 bases between the two ends.

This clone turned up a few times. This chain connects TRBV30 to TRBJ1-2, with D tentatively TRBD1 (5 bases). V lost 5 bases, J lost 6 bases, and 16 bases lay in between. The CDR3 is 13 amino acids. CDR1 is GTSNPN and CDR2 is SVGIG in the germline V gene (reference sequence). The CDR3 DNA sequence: TGTGCCTGGGGCCCAATCCCGGGGCATGGCTACACCTTC. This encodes CAWGPIPGHGYTF.